Below, one T cell receptor beta chain is given with its context. The antigen remains undetermined. These data originate in a study of blood T cells in healthy people across ages. For the second PCR, which ran for about 7 to 11 cycles, a sample-barcoded 5' primer and a J-beta primer mix were used. TCRdb re-analysed the 5' RACE reads in MiXCR, keeping a single row per CDR3 protein. The table records 540,000 or so distinct CDR3 sequences, roughly 43% of them present only once. Study-wide points: A roughly linear fall in TCR beta diversity per million T cells was seen with increasing age. Bulk PBMC profiling left naive and antigen-experienced comparisons inconclusive. In the absence of known donor CMV status, changes in expanded clonotypes were possibly confounded.

Per germline, CDR1 SEHNR and CDR2 FQNEAQ (reference sequence). The CDR3 runs to 16 residues. This clonotype was obtained from an older man in good health. The chain couples TRBV7-9 to TRBJ2-5; the D gene could be TRBD1 or TRBD2 (5 bases each). The DNA end is more similar to TRBJ2-7, so the J call may be wrong. Sequenced material: blood. The CDR3 DNA is TGTGCCAGCAGCGCCTCGGGACGCCATAGCTCCTACGAGCAGTACTTC. It encodes CASSASGRHSSYEQYF.